The 24 T cell receptor beta chains presented below share a single source sample, sequenced in a study of neurological immune-mediated disorders. Time point of the sample: longitudinal time-point 2. TCRdb recomputed calls from the 5' RACE reads with MiXCR, one row per CDR3 protein. This table holds roughly 49,000 distinct CDR3 sequences, around 13% found once. The specimen was PBMCs. All receptors derive from a male donor with HTLV-1-associated myelopathy (HAM/TSP).

This clonotype was seen repeatedly, ten times or more. The V and J genes are TRBV27 and TRBJ2-7, with D hard to call. Trimming took off 5 bases at V and 1 base at J, with 15 bases between the two ends. CDR3 length equals 15 residues. CDR1 is MNHEY and CDR2 is SMNVEV in the germline V gene (reference sequence). The chain's CDR3 is CASSPRHINSYEQYF. DNA of the CDR3: TGTGCCAGCAGTCCCCGACATATCAATTCCTACGAGCAGTACTTC.

At least ten counts were recorded for this clonotype. The chain combines TRBV4-3 with TRBJ2-5, with TRBD1 identical over 8 bases. The CDR3 length is 18 residues. Germline V gene sequence: CDR1 LGHNA, CDR2 YSLEER. The V segment lost 1 base and the J segment 5 bases; nucleotides outside the gene matches: 15. The CDR3 sequence: CASSQVATVAGGAETQYF. The CDR3 nucleotides read TGCGCCAGCAGCCAAGTAGCTACCGTGGCAGGGGGCGCGGAGACCCAGTACTTC.

This clonotype was counted at least ten times. V gene TRBV6-5 combines with J gene TRBJ2-5; 8 nucleotides match TRBD1. The CDR3 consists of 15 residues. The V and J ends lost 3 bases and 5 bases, in that order; junction bases with no gene match: 8. From germline, CDR1 is MNHEY and CDR2 SVGAGI. The CDR3 region is CASSYQGASEETQYF. CDR3 sequence (DNA): TGTGCCAGCAGTTATCAGGGGGCAAGTGAGGAGACCCAGTACTTC.

This clonotype was detected ten times or more. This chain joins TRBV9 and TRBJ2-5, with D possibly TRBD1 on 6 matching bases. CDR1 and CDR2 from the germline V gene are SGDLS and YYNGEE. Trimming shortened V by 4 bases and J by 4 bases, and 14 bases separated the two germline ends. The CDR3 sequence is 14 residues long. The CDR3 DNA reads TGTGCCAGCAGCCCAGGACAGAAGATAGAGACCCAGTACTTC. As protein: CASSPGQKIETQYF.

This clonotype was recorded at least ten times. The chain links TRBV20-1 to TRBJ2-3; D is unresolved. Germline V gives CDR1 DFQATT, CDR2 SNEGSKA (reference sequence). Trimming took 5 bases from V and 1 from J, leaving 13 bases between them. This CDR3 contains 14 residues. The CDR3 bases are TGCAGTGCTTGCTGCCCAACGGGCACAGATACGCAGTATTTT. Translated, it gives CSACCPTGTDTQYF.

The sample holds many counts of this clonotype. The rearrangement joins TRBV18 to TRBJ1-1; no clear D gene. Trimming left V 3 bases short and J 1 base short, with 12 bases between. CDR1 KGHSH and CDR2 LQKENI come from the germline V gene. The CDR3 sequence is 15 residues long. The CDR3 nucleotides are TGTGCCAGCTCACCCGAAATCTGGGGGAACACTGAAGCTTTCTTT. Encoded protein: CASSPEIWGNTEAFF.

This clonotype was picked up many times. The chain is built from TRBV20-1 and TRBJ2-1; possible D gene TRBD2, 6 bases. The CDR3 contains 14 residues. The V end was cut by 3 bases, the J end by 4 bases, with 13 bases between. Germline V gene sequence: CDR1 DFQATT, CDR2 SNEGSKA (reference sequence). The CDR3 sequence: CSARTLGGYNEQFF. In DNA form, the CDR3 reads TGCAGTGCTAGGACGTTGGGGGGATACAATGAGCAGTTCTTC.

The J gene is TRBJ2-5, the V gene TRBV27; 11 nucleotides match TRBD2. Losses at the gene ends were 2 bases for V and 13 bases for J; bases not matched to a gene: 12. Germline CDR1 MNHEY, CDR2 SMNVEV (reference sequence). CDR3 size: 15 residues. The CDR3 protein is CASSLTLAGGETRYF. CDR3 nucleotides: TGTGCCAGCAGTTTAACCCTAGCGGGGGGAGAGACCAGGTACTTC.

In its sample, this clonotype was seen many times. The J gene is TRBJ1-4, the V gene TRBV12-3 or TRBV12-4; 9 positions match TRBD1. The CDR3 is 14 residues long. The V gene end was trimmed by 5 bases and the J gene end by 5 bases; junction bases not matched to a gene: 3. This chain's CDR3 is CASSDRGMNEKLFF. The CDR3 DNA reads as TGTGCCAGCAGTGACAGGGGGATGAATGAAAAACTGTTTTTT.

This clonotype was recorded at least ten times. V gene TRBV7-2 combines with J gene TRBJ2-5; tentatively, D is TRBD1 or TRBD2 (5 bases each). This CDR3 region has 13 residues. V shed 4 bases and J shed 1 base, with 7 bases lying between them. CDR1 SGHTA and CDR2 FQGNSA come from the germline V gene. CDR3 protein: CASSWGPQETQYF. In DNA form, the CDR3 reads TGTGCCAGCAGCTGGGGACCCCAAGAGACCCAGTACTTC.

This clonotype was counted many times. The V call is TRBV5-1, the J call TRBJ2-3, with a possible D match to TRBD1 (5 bases). Looked up from germline, CDR1 is SGHRS and CDR2 is YFSETQ. The CDR3 is 13 residues long. The V end lost 4 bases, the J end lost 3 bases, and 9 bases lay between the germline ends. The CDR3 reads CASSAQGTDTQYF. The CDR3 nucleotides read TGCGCCAGCAGCGCTCAGGGAACAGATACGCAGTATTTT.

This clonotype was detected many times. The rearrangement links TRBV7-9 to TRBJ2-3; TRBD1 matches 7 bases. Germline V gene lookup returns CDR1 SEHNR and CDR2 FQNEAQ (reference sequence). The CDR3 consists of 15 residues. J lost 6 bases, V lost 1 base, and 7 bases had no gene match. CDR3 sequence reads: CASSLVGTVIDTQYF. In DNA form, the CDR3 reads TGTGCCAGCAGCTTAGTTGGGACAGTAATCGATACGCAGTATTTT.

This clonotype was recorded at least ten times. This chain connects TRBV6-5 to TRBJ1-5; a possible D gene is TRBD1 (6 bases). Looked up from germline, CDR1 is MNHEY and CDR2 is SVGAGI. V gave up 7 bases and J gave up 7 bases, with 14 bases separating them. The CDR3 runs to 13 residues. CDR3 region: CASKGQRGQPQHF. The CDR3 DNA reads as TGTGCCAGCAAAGGACAGAGAGGGCAGCCCCAGCATTTT.

This clonotype was seen repeatedly, ten times or more. This chain uses TRBV7-6 with TRBJ1-1; D is undetermined. Germline V gene sequence: CDR1 SGHVS, CDR2 FNYEAQ. The CDR3 length is 15 residues. Trimming shortened V by 1 base and J by 0 bases, and 9 bases separated the two germline ends. DNA for the CDR3: TGTGCCAGCAGCTTAGGCGCAGATCTGAACACTGAAGCTTTCTTT. It yields the protein CASSLGADLNTEAFF.

This clonotype was found many times. This sequence joins TRBV6-5 and TRBJ2-5, with 7 positions matching TRBD1. The CDR3 sequence is 13 residues long. The V and J ends lost 9 bases and 5 bases, in that order; junction bases with no gene match: 9. Germline V gene lookup returns CDR1 MNHEY and CDR2 SVGAGI. CDR3 amino acids: CASGTARRETQYF. The DNA for the CDR3 is TGTGCCAGTGGGACAGCCCGACGGGAGACCCAGTACTTC.

V and J are TRBV10-1 and TRBJ1-1, with D tentatively TRBD1 (5 bases). Trimming cost V 5 bases and J 1 base, with 11 bases left between them. The CDR3 is made up of 14 amino acids. Germline V gene lookup returns CDR1 WNHNN and CDR2 SYGVQD (reference sequence). CDR3 protein: CASSLDTENTEAFF. DNA of the CDR3: TGCGCCAGCAGTCTGGACACCGAGAACACTGAAGCTTTCTTT.

This clonotype was found many times. The chain is built from TRBV7-2 and TRBJ2-5; D possibly matches TRBD1 or TRBD2 (5 bases each). V was cut by 3 bases and J by 7 bases, with 9 bases left in between. Germline CDR1 reads SGHTA; CDR2 reads FQGNSA. The CDR3 length is 12 residues. CDR3 nucleotides: TGTGCCAGCAGCTTGGGACGTGGGACCCAGTACTTC. Amino acid sequence: CASSLGRGTQYF.

This clonotype was detected many times. The chain carries TRBV9 and TRBJ1-1; D is possibly TRBD1 (5 bases). The V end lost 0 bases, the J end lost 5 bases, and 14 bases lay between the germline ends. There are 15 residues in the CDR3. Germline V gene data show CDR1 as SGDLS and CDR2 as YYNGEE. The CDR3 DNA sequence: TGTGCCAGCAGCGTAGGCCCCGGGGCAATTACTGAAGCTTTCTTT. Translating gives CASSVGPGAITEAFF. The variable domain in full, with the rest retrieved from reference TRBV9 and TRBJ1-1, is DSGVTQTPKHLITATGQRVTLRCSPRSGDLSVYWYQQSLDQGLQFLIQYYNGEERAKGNILERFSAQQFPDLHSELNLSSLELGDSALYFCASSVGPGAITEAFFGQGTRLTVV.

At least ten counts were recorded for this clonotype. This rearrangement joins TRBV29-1 to TRBJ2-4; no reliable D call. CDR1 and CDR2 (germline): SQVTM, ANQGSEA. This CDR3 region has 14 residues. V was pared by 4 bases and J by 3 bases, with 13 bases between. The chain's CDR3 is CSVAADGDKNIQYF. The CDR3 DNA reads TGCAGCGTTGCGGCGGACGGAGACAAAAACATTCAGTACTTC.

This clonotype was recorded many times. This chain joins TRBV28 and TRBJ1-2; D might be TRBD1 (6 bases). The V gene's germline CDR1 is MDHEN and CDR2 SYDVKM. The V gene lost 6 bases and the J gene lost 5 bases, with 16 bases spanning the gap. This CDR3 comprises 14 residues. CDR3 nucleotide sequence: TGTGCCAGCAGGAGTAGGGGGGGCTGGTATGGCTACACCTTC. This codes for CASRSRGGWYGYTF.

The table lists this clonotype with many counts. CDR3 in DNA: TGTGCCAGCTCCCCGACGGACAGGGACTATGGCTACACCTTC. It translates to CASSPTDRDYGYTF. The V and J genes are TRBV18 and TRBJ1-2; 8 bases fit TRBD1. Trimming at V came to 6 bases and at J to 3 bases, leaving 6 bases not matched to a gene. This CDR3 contains 14 residues. Per the germline V gene, CDR1 is KGHSH and CDR2 is LQKENI.

In its sample, this clonotype was seen many times. The chain links TRBV28 to TRBJ1-2, with 9 bases fitting TRBD1. The CDR3 sequence is 15 residues long. V shed 6 bases and J 0 bases; nucleotides not matched to a gene: 5. Per the germline V gene, CDR1 is MDHEN and CDR2 is SYDVKM. The CDR3 loop is CASRGQGSPNYGYTF. The DNA for the CDR3 is TGTGCCAGCAGAGGACAGGGGTCTCCTAACTATGGCTACACCTTC.

This clonotype was detected a few times. V gene TRBV12-3 or TRBV12-4 combines with J gene TRBJ2-1; D unclear. The CDR3 runs 12 residues. Trimming pared 1 base from V and 6 bases from J, leaving 4 bases between. The CDR3 sequence is CASSLGGNEQFF. DNA for the CDR3: TGTGCCAGCAGTTTAGGTGGCAATGAGCAGTTCTTC.

This clonotype was seen repeatedly, ten times or more. The chain links TRBV5-1 to TRBJ2-5; unclear D gene. This CDR3 is 13 amino acids long. Germline assignment: CDR1 SGHRS and CDR2 YFSETQ. The V end was cut by 0 bases, the J end by 2 bases, with 5 bases between. This CDR3 is CASSLGLQETQYF. The CDR3 DNA follows: TGCGCCAGCAGCTTGGGACTTCAAGAGACCCAGTACTTC.